Listed below are T cell receptor beta chains from one sample, sequenced in a study of blood T cell repertoires in COVID-19. Assay used: immunoSEQ multiplex PCR; TCRdb lists only in-frame clones, some missing. Here the sample spans some 70,000 clones, around 82% being singletons. Source material: peripheral blood. These receptors were collected from a woman aged 60-75 years with acute or convalescent COVID-19. Both conserved end residues are part of each CDR3. A D gene is named only where the DNA matches it firmly. Not all rows give a size; the values are once, few, many and, for expanded clones, a class.

d_call	v_call	j_call	clone_size	cdr3_aa	cdr3_nt
.	TRBV3-1/TRBV3-2	TRBJ2-1	few	CASSQVQGRRGGNEQFF	TGTGCCAGCAGCCAAGTACAGGGGAGGAGGGGCGGCAATGAGCAGTTCTTC
TRBD1	TRBV19	TRBJ1-3	.	CASSRDSSGNTIYF	TGTGCCAGCAGCCGGGACAGCTCTGGAAACACCATATATTTT
.	TRBV27	TRBJ1-2	.	CASSLGGIGYGYTF	TGTGCCAGCAGTCTAGGGGGAATCGGGTATGGCTACACCTTC
TRBD2	TRBV7-2	TRBJ2-3	.	CASSLTSGVTDTQYF	TGTGCCAGCAGCTTGACTAGCGGGGTGACAGATACGCAGTATTTT
TRBD1	TRBV24-1	TRBJ1-1	.	CALRTGGTEAFF	TGTGCCTTACGGACAGGGGGGACTGAAGCTTTCTTT
.	TRBV7-9	TRBJ1-4	.	CASSLEGWGEKLFF	TGTGCCAGCAGCTTAGAGGGGTGGGGTGAAAAACTGTTTTTT
TRBD1	TRBV7-9	TRBJ1-1	.	CASSPGTVQLNTEAFF	TGTGCCAGCAGCCCGGGGACAGTACAATTAAACACTGAAGCTTTCTTT
.	TRBV5-6	TRBJ1-1	.	CASSFDLGGMAFF	TGTGCCAGCAGCTTCGACCTCGGGGGTATGGCTTTCTTT
.	TRBV6-5	TRBJ2-5	.	CASRLAETQYF	TGTGCCAGCAGGCTAGCTGAGACCCAGTACTTC
TRBD1	TRBV15	TRBJ2-2	.	CATSRVVGQINTGELFF	TGTGCCACCAGCAGAGTTGTGGGACAGATAAACACCGGGGAGCTGTTTTTT
TRBD1	TRBV10-2	TRBJ1-1	.	CASSAFTGADEAFF	TGCGCCAGCAGTGCATTCACAGGGGCCGATGAAGCTTTCTTT
.	TRBV7-3	TRBJ2-3	.	CASSLTVSSTDTQYF	TGTGCCAGCAGCTTGACTGTCTCTAGCACAGATACGCAGTATTTT
TRBD1	TRBV27	TRBJ1-1	once	CASSRQGPTEAFF	TGTGCCAGCAGCCGACAGGGCCCCACTGAAGCTTTCTTT
.	TRBV6-5	TRBJ1-2	.	CASSYFGLPGNGYTF	TGTGCCAGCAGTTACTTTGGACTCCCAGGCAATGGCTACACCTTC
.	TRBV3-1/TRBV3-2	TRBJ1-3	.	CASSQNQGSGNTIYF	TGTGCCAGCAGCCAGAACCAGGGTTCTGGAAACACCATATATTTT
.	TRBV7-8	TRBJ2-7	.	CASSRGDSSYEQYF	TGTGCCAGCAGCCGCGGGGACAGCTCCTACGAGCAGTACTTC
TRBD1	TRBV6-5	TRBJ1-2	.	CASSPPAGGNYGYTF	TGTGCCAGCAGTCCTCCGGCAGGGGGCAACTATGGCTACACCTTC
.	TRBV6-6	TRBJ2-3	.	CASSYSLDTQYF	TGTGCCAGCAGTTACTCTCTTGATACGCAGTATTTT
.	TRBV20-1	TRBJ1-2	once	CSATEGYGYTF	TGCAGTGCTACGGAGGGGTATGGCTACACCTTC
.	TRBV4-1	TRBJ1-1	.	CASSPRAGHTEAFF	TGCGCCAGCAGCCCCCGTGCGGGCCACACTGAAGCTTTCTTT
.	TRBV5-1	TRBJ1-1	.	CASSLESQEAFF	TGCGCCAGCAGCTTGGAAAGTCAGGAAGCTTTCTTT
TRBD1	TRBV6-5	TRBJ1-2	.	CASSSWSDRNYGYTF	TGTGCCAGCAGTTCCTGGTCGGACAGGAACTATGGCTACACCTTC
TRBD1	TRBV6-5	TRBJ1-1	few	CASSPPDRGKAFF	TGTGCCAGCAGTCCACCGGACAGGGGGAAGGCTTTCTTT
TRBD1	TRBV5-4	TRBJ2-3	.	CASSLGGQLTDTQYF	TGTGCCAGCAGCTTAGGGGGACAGCTCACAGATACGCAGTATTTT
TRBD1	TRBV24-1	TRBJ2-6	.	CATRADRGPGANVLTF	TGTGCCACCAGGGCGGACAGGGGGCCTGGGGCCAACGTCCTGACTTTC
.	TRBV5-1	TRBJ1-4	once	CASSLGSTTNEKLFF	TGCGCCAGCAGCTTGGGTTCAACAACTAATGAAAAACTGTTTTTT
.	TRBV11-2	TRBJ1-2	.	CASSLDGARGGYTF	TGTGCCAGCAGCTTAGATGGGGCCAGGGGAGGCTACACCTTC
TRBD1	TRBV3-1/TRBV3-2	TRBJ1-2	.	CASTLQGAGGGYTF	TGTGCCAGCACCCTACAGGGGGCAGGAGGAGGCTACACCTTC
.	TRBV27	TRBJ1-5	.	CAKRQNNQPQHF	TGTGCCAAACGACAGAACAATCAGCCCCAGCATTTT
TRBD2	TRBV5-1	TRBJ2-4	.	CASSSGGPKNIQYF	TGCGCCAGCAGTTCGGGGGGGCCCAAAAACATTCAGTACTTC
.	TRBV2	TRBJ1-2	.	CASSDQGQNYGYTF	TGTGCCAGCAGTGACCAGGGGCAAAACTATGGCTACACCTTC
TRBD1	TRBV10-2	TRBJ1-1	.	CASIGQGNTEAFF	TGCGCCAGTATAGGACAGGGGAACACTGAAGCTTTCTTT
TRBD2	TRBV9	TRBJ2-3	.	CASSPRGRTSGSTDTQYF	TGTGCCAGCAGCCCTAGGGGACGGACTAGCGGCAGCACAGATACGCAGTATTTT
TRBD1	TRBV3-1/TRBV3-2	TRBJ1-6	.	CASSQRQGLVNSPLHF	TGTGCCAGCAGCCAACGACAGGGGTTAGTCAATTCACCCCTCCACTTT
.	TRBV3-1/TRBV3-2	TRBJ1-5	.	CASSQGEQPQHF	TGTGCCAGCAGCCAAGGTGAGCAGCCCCAGCATTTT
.	TRBV6-5	TRBJ2-6	.	CASSYLGTGANVLTF	TGTGCCAGCAGTTACCTAGGTACTGGGGCCAACGTCCTGACTTTC
TRBD1	TRBV5-1	TRBJ1-3	.	CASSLGTGGGNTIYF	TGCGCCAGCAGCTTGGGGACAGGGGGCGGAAACACCATATATTTT
TRBD2	TRBV7-3	TRBJ2-7	few	CASSLTTGLAVSYEQYF	TGTGCCAGCAGCTTAACGACGGGACTAGCGGTCTCCTACGAGCAGTACTTC
TRBD2	TRBV14	TRBJ2-3	.	CASSQRTSYTDTQYF	TGTGCCAGCAGCCAAAGGACTAGTTACACAGATACGCAGTATTTT
.	TRBV19	TRBJ1-1	.	CASRSTTGYTEAFF	TGTGCCAGTAGATCCACGACGGGGTACACTGAAGCTTTCTTT
.	TRBV5-8	TRBJ1-1	.	CASSLALRGTEAFF	TGTGCCAGCAGCCTGGCCCTCAGAGGGACTGAAGCTTTCTTT
TRBD1	TRBV27	TRBJ2-7	once	CASSLFGTGNSYEQYF	TGTGCCAGCAGTTTATTCGGGACAGGGAACTCCTACGAGCAGTACTTC
TRBD1	TRBV7-2	TRBJ1-6	few	CASTLGTGTITLHF	TGTGCCAGCACCTTGGGGACAGGGACTATCACCCTCCACTTT
TRBD2	TRBV7-6	TRBJ2-4	.	CASSLRHSGGAGAKNIQYF	TGTGCCAGCAGCTTACGCCATAGCGGGGGGGCTGGGGCCAAAAACATTCAGTACTTC
TRBD1	TRBV5-1	TRBJ1-6	few	CASSLAGGEASPLHF	TGCGCCAGCAGCTTGGCAGGGGGCGAGGCTTCACCCCTCCACTTT
TRBD1	TRBV6-6	TRBJ2-1	.	CASRTGDSEQFF	TGTGCCAGCAGGACAGGGGATAGTGAGCAGTTCTTC
.	TRBV7-3	TRBJ2-1	once	CASSLSPGLPDNEQFF	TGTGCCAGCAGCTTGAGCCCGGGACTCCCAGACAATGAGCAGTTCTTC
TRBD1	TRBV6-5	TRBJ2-1	.	CASSPDRGDNEQFF	TGTGCCAGCAGCCCGGACAGGGGTGACAATGAGCAGTTCTTC
.	TRBV5-1	TRBJ2-2	.	CASSHAPDTGELFF	TGCGCCAGCAGCCATGCCCCGGACACCGGGGAGCTGTTTTTT
.	TRBV12-3/TRBV12-4	TRBJ1-1	few	CASIEPGGEAFF	TGTGCCAGCATCGAACCGGGGGGAGAAGCTTTCTTT
.	TRBV7-9	TRBJ1-1	.	CASSLVMGGGTEAFF	TGTGCCAGCAGCTTAGTGATGGGAGGGGGAACTGAAGCTTTCTTT